The sequence of this T cell receptor (beta chain) was determined in a study of cytotoxic CD8 clonotypes in ibrutinib-treated CLL. Study-level results: In sustained-remission versus progressing patients, sampling times differed.

Using immunoSEQ multiplex PCR, the repertoire was profiled, and TCRdb retains in-frame clones only, with some absent. This table holds around 310,000 clones, about 77% found once. This clone occurred a few times. Its specificity is not known. CDR1 and CDR2 from the germline V gene are SGHNT and YYREEE (reference sequence). After removal of 2 bases from V and 5 bases from J, the junction contained 6 bases not matched to a gene. This CDR3 is 15 amino acids long. The sample here was PBMCs, taken before ibrutinib treatment. The sequence derives from a human donor with chronic lymphocytic leukemia. The rearrangement links TRBV5-4 to TRBJ2-5; 10 nucleotides match TRBD1. The DNA for the CDR3 is TGTGCCAGCAGCTTACCGACAGGGGGCTTGGAGACCCAGTACTTC. Translated: CASSLPTGGLETQYF.